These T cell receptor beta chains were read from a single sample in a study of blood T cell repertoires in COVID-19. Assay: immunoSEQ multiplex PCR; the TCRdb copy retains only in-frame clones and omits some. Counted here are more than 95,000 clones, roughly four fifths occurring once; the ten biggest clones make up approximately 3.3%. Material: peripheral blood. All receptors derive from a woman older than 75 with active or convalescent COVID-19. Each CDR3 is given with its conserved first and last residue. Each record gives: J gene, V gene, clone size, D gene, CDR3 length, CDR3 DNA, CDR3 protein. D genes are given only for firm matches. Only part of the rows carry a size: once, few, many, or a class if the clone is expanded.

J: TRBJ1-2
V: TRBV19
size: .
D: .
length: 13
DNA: TGTGCCAGTAGTATAAGCTTCGACTATGGCTACACCTTC
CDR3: CASSISFDYGYTF

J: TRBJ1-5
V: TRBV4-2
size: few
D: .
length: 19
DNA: TGTGCCAGCAGCCAAGCTCGCAGGGGACCCGAATATAGCAATCAGCCCCAGCATTTT
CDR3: CASSQARRGPEYSNQPQHF

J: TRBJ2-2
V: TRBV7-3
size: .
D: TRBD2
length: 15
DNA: TGTGCCAGCAGCTTAATTGCGGGAGGGACCGGGGAGCTGTTTTTT
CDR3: CASSLIAGGTGELFF

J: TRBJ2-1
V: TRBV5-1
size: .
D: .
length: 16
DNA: TGCGCCAGCAGCTTAGTAGAGGCGAGCTCCTACAATGAGCAGTTCTTC
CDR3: CASSLVEASSYNEQFF

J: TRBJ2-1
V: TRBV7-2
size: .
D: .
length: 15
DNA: TGTGCCAGCAGCTTGGTAGCGGCCTCCTACAATGAGCAGTTCTTC
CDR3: CASSLVAASYNEQFF

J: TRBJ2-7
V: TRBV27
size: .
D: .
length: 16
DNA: TGTGCCAGCAGTTTCCGCCGAACAGGTGTCTCCTACGAGCAGTACTTC
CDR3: CASSFRRTGVSYEQYF

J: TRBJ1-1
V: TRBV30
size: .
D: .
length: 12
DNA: TGTGCCTTCGCAACAGGGAACACTGAAGCTTTCTTT
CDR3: CAFATGNTEAFF

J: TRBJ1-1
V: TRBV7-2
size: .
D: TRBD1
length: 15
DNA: TGTGCCAGCAGCTTATACAGGGGATCGAACACTGAAGCTTTCTTT
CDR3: CASSLYRGSNTEAFF

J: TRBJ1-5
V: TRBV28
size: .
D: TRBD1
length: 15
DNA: TGTGCCAGCAGTCCGAGGGGGCTTAGCAATCAGCCCCAGCATTTT
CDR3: CASSPRGLSNQPQHF

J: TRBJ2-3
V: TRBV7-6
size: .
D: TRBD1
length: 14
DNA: TGTGCCAGCAGCTCCCGGGACAGGGGAGATACGCAGTATTTT
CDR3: CASSSRDRGDTQYF

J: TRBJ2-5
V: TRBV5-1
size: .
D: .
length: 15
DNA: TGCGCCAGCAGCCCCACGCGGGGAACTCAAGAGACCCAGTACTTC
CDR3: CASSPTRGTQETQYF

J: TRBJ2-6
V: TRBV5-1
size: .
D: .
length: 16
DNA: TGCGCCAGCAGCCCGGGACATGAGTCTGGGGCCAACGTCCTGACTTTC
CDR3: CASSPGHESGANVLTF

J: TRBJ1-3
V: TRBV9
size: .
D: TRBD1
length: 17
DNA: TGTGCCAGCAGCGTAGACAGGGGCCTCAGCTCTGGAAACACCATATATTTT
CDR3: CASSVDRGLSSGNTIYF

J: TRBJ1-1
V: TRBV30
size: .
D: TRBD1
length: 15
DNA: TGTGCCTGGAGTCCCCTGGGACAGCTGAACACTGAAGCTTTCTTT
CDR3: CAWSPLGQLNTEAFF

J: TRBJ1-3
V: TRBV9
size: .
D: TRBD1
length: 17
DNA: TGTGCCAGCAGCACGGGACAGGGAAGAACCTTTGGAAACACCATATATTTT
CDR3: CASSTGQGRTFGNTIYF

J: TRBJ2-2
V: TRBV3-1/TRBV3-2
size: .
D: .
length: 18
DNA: TGTGCCAGCAGCCAAGACAGCGACCTTCAACAGAACACCGGGGAGCTGTTTTTT
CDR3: CASSQDSDLQQNTGELFF

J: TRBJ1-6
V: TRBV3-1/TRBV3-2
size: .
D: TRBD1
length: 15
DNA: TGTGCCAGCAGCCGGGACAGGGGGCAAGAATCACCCCTCCACTTT
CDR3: CASSRDRGQESPLHF

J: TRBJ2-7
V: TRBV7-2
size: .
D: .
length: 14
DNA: TGTGCCAGCAGCGCTAGAGATGGTCTCTACGAGCAGTACTTC
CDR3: CASSARDGLYEQYF

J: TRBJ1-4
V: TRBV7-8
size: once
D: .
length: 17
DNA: TGTGCCAGCAGCGAGAGATTATCAGGGATGAATAATGAAAAACTGTTTTTT
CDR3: CASSERLSGMNNEKLFF

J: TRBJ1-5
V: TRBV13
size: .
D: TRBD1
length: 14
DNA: TGTGCCAGCAGCTTGAGACAGGGCTGGGAGCCCCAGCATTTT
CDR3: CASSLRQGWEPQHF

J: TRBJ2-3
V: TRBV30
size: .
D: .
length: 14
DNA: TGTGCCTGGAGTGTACGCGGGGGCACAGATACGCAGTATTTT
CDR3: CAWSVRGGTDTQYF

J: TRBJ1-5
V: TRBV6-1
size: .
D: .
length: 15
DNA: TGTGCCAGCAGTGAGAACAGCTATAGCAATCAGCCCCAGCATTTT
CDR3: CASSENSYSNQPQHF

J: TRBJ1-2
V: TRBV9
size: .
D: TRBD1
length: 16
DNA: TGTGCCAGCAGCGAGTCGGGACAGGGGAAGGGGTATGGCTACACCTTC
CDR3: CASSESGQGKGYGYTF

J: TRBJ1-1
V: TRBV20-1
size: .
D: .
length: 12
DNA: TGCAGTGCTAGTGAAGGGGATACTGAAGCTTTCTTT
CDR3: CSASEGDTEAFF

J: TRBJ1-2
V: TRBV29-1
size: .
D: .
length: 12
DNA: TGCAGCGTTGAAGGAGGGTTGGGGGGCTACACCTTC
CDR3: CSVEGGLGGYTF

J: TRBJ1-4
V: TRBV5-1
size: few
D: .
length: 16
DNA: TGCGCCAGCAGCTTGGCGGCGCCGGGCAGGACAGAAAAACTGTTTTTT
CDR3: CASSLAAPGRTEKLFF

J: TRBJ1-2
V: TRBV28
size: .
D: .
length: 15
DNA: TGTGCCAGCAGTTTATTATGGCAGGTCCCACGAGGCTACACCTTC
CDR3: CASSLLWQVPRGYTF

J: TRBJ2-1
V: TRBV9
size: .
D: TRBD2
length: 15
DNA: TGTGCCAGCAGCGTAGGTAGCGGGGGCTACAATGAGCAGTTCTTC
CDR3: CASSVGSGGYNEQFF

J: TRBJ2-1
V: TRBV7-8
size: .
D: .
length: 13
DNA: TGTGCCAGCAGCTTCGCGGGGTTTAATGAGCAGTTCTTC
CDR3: CASSFAGFNEQFF

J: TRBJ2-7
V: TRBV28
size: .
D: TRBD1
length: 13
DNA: TGTGCCAGCAGCCTGACAGGGGTCTACGAGCAGTACTTC
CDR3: CASSLTGVYEQYF

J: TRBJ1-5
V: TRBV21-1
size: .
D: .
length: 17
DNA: TGTGCCAGCAGCAAAGATTTAGGCAGGGCCCCCGTTCAGCCCCAGCATTTT
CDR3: CASSKDLGRAPVQPQHF

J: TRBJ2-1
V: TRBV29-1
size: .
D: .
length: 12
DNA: TGCAGCGTTGGACAGGTTGAGCATGAGCAGTTCTTC
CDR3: CSVGQVEHEQFF

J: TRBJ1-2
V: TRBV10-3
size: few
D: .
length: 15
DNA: TGTGCCATCAGTGATAGACAGGCTGAGAACTATGGCTACACCTTC
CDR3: CAISDRQAENYGYTF

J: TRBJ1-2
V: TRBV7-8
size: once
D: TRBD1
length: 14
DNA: TGTGCCAGCAGCTTAGGGACAGGGGGCTATGGCTACACCTTC
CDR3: CASSLGTGGYGYTF

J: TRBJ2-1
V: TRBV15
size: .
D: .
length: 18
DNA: TGTGCCACCAGCAAAACCCCGGCCCAGGGGTGGGGATACAATGAGCAGTTCTTC
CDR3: CATSKTPAQGWGYNEQFF

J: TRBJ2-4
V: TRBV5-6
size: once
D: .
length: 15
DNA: TGTGCCAGCAGCTTGTGGGTCCTAGGAGGAGACATTCAGTACTTC
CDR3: CASSLWVLGGDIQYF

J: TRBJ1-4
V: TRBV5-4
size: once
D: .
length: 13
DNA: TGTGCCAGCAACTCAGGGACTAATGAAAAACTGTTTTTT
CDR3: CASNSGTNEKLFF

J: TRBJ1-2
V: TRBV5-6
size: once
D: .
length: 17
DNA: TGTGCCAGCAGCTTGGCGGGACTATTTTCCCCCTCTAGTGGCTACACCTTC
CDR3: CASSLAGLFSPSSGYTF

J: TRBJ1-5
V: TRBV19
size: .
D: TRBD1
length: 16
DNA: TGTGCCAGTAGCTTCAGGGACAGGCTTGGCAATCAGCCCCAGCATTTT
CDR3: CASSFRDRLGNQPQHF

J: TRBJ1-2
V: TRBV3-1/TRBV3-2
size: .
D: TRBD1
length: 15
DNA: TGTGCCAGCAGGCGGAGACAGGGGGGATTTGATGGCTACACCTTC
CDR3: CASRRRQGGFDGYTF

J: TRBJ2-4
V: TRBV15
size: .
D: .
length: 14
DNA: TGTGCCACCAGCCGAACGGGACTCCTAAACATTCAGTACTTC
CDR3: CATSRTGLLNIQYF

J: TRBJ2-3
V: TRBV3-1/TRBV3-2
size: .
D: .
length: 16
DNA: TGTGCCAGCAGCTTTCGGACAGTCGGTGGCACAGATACGCAGTATTTT
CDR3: CASSFRTVGGTDTQYF

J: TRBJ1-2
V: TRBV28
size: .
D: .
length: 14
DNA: TGTGCCAGCAGTCCAGGACAGACCTCCTATGGCTACACCTTC
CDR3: CASSPGQTSYGYTF

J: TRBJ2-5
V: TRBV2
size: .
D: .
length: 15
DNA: TGTGCCAGCAGTGAAGTTCACCTAGGACAAGAGACCCAGTACTTC
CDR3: CASSEVHLGQETQYF

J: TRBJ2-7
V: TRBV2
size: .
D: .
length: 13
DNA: TGTGCCAGCAGTGAGAGAAGTACCTACGAGCAGTACTTC
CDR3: CASSERSTYEQYF

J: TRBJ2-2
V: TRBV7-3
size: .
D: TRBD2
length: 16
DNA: TGTGCCAGCAGCGAGGGGACTAGCTCCAACACCGGGGAGCTGTTTTTT
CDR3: CASSEGTSSNTGELFF

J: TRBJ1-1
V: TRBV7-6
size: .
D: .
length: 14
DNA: TGTGCCAGCAGCTCTGGACAGAGGGGCACTGAAGCTTTCTTT
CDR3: CASSSGQRGTEAFF

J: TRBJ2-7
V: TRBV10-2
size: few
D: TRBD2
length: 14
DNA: TGCGCCAGCAGAGAAACCGGGACTAGCGGGACTCCAGTATTC
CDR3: CASRETGTSGTPVF

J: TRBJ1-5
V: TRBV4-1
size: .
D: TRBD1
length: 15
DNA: TGCGCCAGCAGCCAAGAATTGACAGGGATGCGGCCCCAGCATTTT
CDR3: CASSQELTGMRPQHF

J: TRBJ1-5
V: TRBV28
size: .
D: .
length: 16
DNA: TGTGCCAGCAGGGCACAGCTTGGGTCTAGCAATCAGCCCCAGCATTTT
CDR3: CASRAQLGSSNQPQHF

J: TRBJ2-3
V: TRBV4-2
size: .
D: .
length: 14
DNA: TGTGCCAGCAGCCCGGAAAGCGGATCAGATACGCAGTATTTT
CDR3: CASSPESGSDTQYF